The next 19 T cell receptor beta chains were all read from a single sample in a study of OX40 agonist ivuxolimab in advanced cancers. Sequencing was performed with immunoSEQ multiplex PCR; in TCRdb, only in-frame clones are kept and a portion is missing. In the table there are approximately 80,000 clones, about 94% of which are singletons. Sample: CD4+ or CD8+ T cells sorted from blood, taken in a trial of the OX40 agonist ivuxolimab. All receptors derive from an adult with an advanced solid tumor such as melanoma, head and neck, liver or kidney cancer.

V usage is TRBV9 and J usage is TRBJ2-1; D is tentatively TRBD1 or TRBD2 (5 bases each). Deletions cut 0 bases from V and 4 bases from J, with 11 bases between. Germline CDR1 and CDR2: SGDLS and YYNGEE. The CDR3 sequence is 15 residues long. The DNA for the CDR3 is TGTGCCAGCAGCGTAGAGGGGACGGATTACAATGAGCAGTTCTTC. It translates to CASSVEGTDYNEQFF.

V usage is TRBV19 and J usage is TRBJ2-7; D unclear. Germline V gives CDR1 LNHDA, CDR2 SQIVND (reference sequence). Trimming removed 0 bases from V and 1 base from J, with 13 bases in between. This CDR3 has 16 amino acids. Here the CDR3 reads CASSIDETAISYEQYF. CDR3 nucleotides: TGTGCCAGTAGTATAGACGAGACCGCGATTTCCTACGAGCAGTACTTC.

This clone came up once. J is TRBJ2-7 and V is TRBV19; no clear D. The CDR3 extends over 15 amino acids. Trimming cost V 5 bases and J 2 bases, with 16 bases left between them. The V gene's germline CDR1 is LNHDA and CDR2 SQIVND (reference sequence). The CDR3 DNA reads TGTGCCAGTAGTTATTCTGGGGAAGGGACCTACGAGCAGTACTTC. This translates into CASSYSGEGTYEQYF.

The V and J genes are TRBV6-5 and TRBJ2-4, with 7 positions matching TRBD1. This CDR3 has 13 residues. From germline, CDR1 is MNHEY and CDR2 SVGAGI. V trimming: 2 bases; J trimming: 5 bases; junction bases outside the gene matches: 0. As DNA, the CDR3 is TGTGCCAGCAGTTACGACAGGGAAAACATTCAGTACTTC. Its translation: CASSYDRENIQYF.

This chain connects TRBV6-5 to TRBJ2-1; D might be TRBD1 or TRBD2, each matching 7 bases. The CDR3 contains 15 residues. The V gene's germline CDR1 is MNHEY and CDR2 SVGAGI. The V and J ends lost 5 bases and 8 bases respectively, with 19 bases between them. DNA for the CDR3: TGTGCCAGCAGTCCAGGGACAGCGGGATGGGATGAGCAGTTCTTC. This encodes CASSPGTAGWDEQFF.

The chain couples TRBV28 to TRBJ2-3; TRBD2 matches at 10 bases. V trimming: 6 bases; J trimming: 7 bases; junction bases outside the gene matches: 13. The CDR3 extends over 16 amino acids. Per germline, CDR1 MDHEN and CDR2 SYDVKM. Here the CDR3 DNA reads TGTGCCAGCAGGGACACTTTAGCGGGGGGTACATATACGCAGTATTTT. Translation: CASRDTLAGGTYTQYF.

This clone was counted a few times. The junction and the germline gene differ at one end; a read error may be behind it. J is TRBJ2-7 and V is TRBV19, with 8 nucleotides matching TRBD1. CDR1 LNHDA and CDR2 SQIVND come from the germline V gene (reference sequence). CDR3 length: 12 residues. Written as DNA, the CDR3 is TGTGCCACAGGACAGGGTATCTACGAACAGTACTTC. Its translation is CATGQGIYEQYF.

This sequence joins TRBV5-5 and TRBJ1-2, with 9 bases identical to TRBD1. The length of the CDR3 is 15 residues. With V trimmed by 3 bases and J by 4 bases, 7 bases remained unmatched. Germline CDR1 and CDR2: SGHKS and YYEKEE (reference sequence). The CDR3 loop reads CASSSPGQGGYGYTF. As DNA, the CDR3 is TGTGCCAGCAGCTCCCCGGGACAGGGTGGCTATGGCTACACCTTC. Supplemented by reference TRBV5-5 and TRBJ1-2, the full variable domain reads DAGVTQSPTHLIKTRGQQVTLRCSPISGHKSVSWYQQVLGQGPQFIFQYYEKEERGRGNFPDRFSARQFPNYSSELNVNALLLGDSALYLCASSSPGQGGYGYTFGSGTRLTVV.

In DNA, the CDR3 is TGTGCCAGTAGTATGGGGCAGGGCTACGAGCAGTACTTC. Residues: CASSMGQGYEQYF. The chain links TRBV19 to TRBJ2-7, with D possibly matching TRBD1 (5 bases). This CDR3 has 13 amino acids. CDR1 and CDR2 from the germline V gene are LNHDA and SQIVND (reference sequence). The ends were cut back, 3 bases at V and 3 bases at J, with 9 bases in the middle.

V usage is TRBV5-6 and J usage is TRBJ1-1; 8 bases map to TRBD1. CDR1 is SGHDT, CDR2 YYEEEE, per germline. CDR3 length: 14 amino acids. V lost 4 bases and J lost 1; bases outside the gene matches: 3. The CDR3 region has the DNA TGTGCCAGCAGCCCAGGACAGGGGAACACTGAAGCTTTCTTT. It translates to CASSPGQGNTEAFF.

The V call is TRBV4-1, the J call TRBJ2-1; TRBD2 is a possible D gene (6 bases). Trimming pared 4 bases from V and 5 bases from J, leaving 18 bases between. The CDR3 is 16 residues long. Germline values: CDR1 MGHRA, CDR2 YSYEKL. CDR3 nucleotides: TGCGCCAGCAGCCTAGCCCGCGGGGACCGACACAATGAGCAGTTCTTC. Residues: CASSLARGDRHNEQFF.

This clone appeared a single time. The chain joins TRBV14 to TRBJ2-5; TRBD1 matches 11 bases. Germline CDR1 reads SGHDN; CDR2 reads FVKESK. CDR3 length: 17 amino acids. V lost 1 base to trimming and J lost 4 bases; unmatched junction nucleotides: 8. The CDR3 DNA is TGTGCCAGCAGCCAAGCTTCGGGACAGGGGGAAGGAGAGACCCAGTACTTC. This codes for CASSQASGQGEGETQYF.

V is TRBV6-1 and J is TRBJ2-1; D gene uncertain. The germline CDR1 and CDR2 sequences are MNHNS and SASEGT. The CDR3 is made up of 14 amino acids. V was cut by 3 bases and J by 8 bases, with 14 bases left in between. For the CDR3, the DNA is TGTGCCAGCAGTGATCCCTTTCCCTTAGATGAGCAGTTCTTC. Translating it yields CASSDPFPLDEQFF.

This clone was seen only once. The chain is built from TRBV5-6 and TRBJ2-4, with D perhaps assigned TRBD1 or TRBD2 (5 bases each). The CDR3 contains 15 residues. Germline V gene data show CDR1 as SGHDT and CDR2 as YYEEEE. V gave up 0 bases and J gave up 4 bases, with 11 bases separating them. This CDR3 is CASSLVGTGKNIQYF. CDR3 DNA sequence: TGTGCCAGCAGCTTGGTAGGGACGGGGAAAAACATTCAGTACTTC. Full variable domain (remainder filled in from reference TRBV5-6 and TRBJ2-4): DAGVTQSPTHLIKTRGQQVTLRCSPKSGHDTVSWYQQALGQGPQFIFQYYEEEERQRGNFPDRFSGHQFPNYSSELNVNALLLGDSALYLCASSLVGTGKNIQYFGAGTRLSVL.

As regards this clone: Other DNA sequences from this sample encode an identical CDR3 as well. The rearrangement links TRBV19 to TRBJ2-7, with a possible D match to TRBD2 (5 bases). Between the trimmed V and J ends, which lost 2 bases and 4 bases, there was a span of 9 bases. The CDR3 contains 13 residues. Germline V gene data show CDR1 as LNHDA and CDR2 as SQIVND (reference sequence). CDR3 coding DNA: TGTGCCAGTAGTATAACCGGGGAGTACGAGCAGTACTTC. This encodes CASSITGEYEQYF.

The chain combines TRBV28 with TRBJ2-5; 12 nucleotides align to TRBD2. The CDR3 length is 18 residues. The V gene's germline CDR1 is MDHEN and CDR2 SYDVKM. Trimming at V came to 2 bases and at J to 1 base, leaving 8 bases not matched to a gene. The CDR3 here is CASSLRTSGAATQETQYF. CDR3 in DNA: TGTGCCAGCAGTTTACGGACTAGCGGGGCGGCTACCCAAGAGACCCAGTACTTC.

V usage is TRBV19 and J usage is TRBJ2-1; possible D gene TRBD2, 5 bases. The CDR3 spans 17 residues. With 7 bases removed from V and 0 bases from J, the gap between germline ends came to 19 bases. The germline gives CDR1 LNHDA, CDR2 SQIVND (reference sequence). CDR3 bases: TGTGCCAGTAATATTGACGGATCGGGGTACTCCTACAATGAGCAGTTCTTC. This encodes CASNIDGSGYSYNEQFF.

DNA of the CDR3: TGTGCCAGCAGTGAAGAAAGCTTCCCCGGGACCGCCCTAACCGGTGGCTACACCTTC. The encoded protein is CASSEESFPGTALTGGYTF. The chain links TRBV2 to TRBJ1-2, with D tentatively TRBD1 (5 bases). The ends were cut back, 1 base at V and 7 bases at J, with 28 bases in the middle. This CDR3 comprises 19 residues. CDR1 SNHLY and CDR2 FYNNEI come from the germline V gene.

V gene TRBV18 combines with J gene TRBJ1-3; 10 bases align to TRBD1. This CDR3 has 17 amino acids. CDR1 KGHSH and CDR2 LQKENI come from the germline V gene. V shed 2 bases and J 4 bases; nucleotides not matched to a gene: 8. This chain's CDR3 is CASSPAGDRGPGNTIYF. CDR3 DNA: TGTGCCAGCTCACCAGCAGGTGACAGGGGGCCCGGAAACACCATATATTTT.